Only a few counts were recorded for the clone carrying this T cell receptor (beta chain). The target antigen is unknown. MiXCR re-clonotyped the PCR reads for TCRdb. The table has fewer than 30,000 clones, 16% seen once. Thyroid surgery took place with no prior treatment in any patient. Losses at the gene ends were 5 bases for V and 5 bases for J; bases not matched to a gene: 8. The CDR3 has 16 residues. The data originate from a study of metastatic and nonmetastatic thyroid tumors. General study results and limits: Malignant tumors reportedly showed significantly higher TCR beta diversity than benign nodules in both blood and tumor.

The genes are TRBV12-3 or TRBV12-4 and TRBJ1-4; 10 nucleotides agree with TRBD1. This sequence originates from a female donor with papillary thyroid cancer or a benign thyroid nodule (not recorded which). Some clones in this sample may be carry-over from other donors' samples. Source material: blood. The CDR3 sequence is CASSPSDRGRNEKLFF. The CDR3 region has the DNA TGTGCCAGCAGTCCTTCCGACAGGGGGCGGAATGAAAAACTGTTTTTT.